A single sample gave rise to the 19 T cell receptor beta chains below, sequenced in a study of cytomegalovirus exposure and HLA in healthy donors. The PCR was carried out with 60 Vbeta primers and 13 Jbeta primers. TCRdb's table, derived via immunoSEQ multiplex PCR, lists solely in-frame clones and lacks some. Among about 110,000 clones listed, roughly 76% were seen once. Specimen: PBMCs. The receptor source for this set is a man younger than 35 in good health and CMV-seronegative.

The sample holds a few counts of this clone. V is TRBV6-5 and J is TRBJ1-6, with D unresolved. Trimming shortened V by 5 bases and J by 7 bases, and 6 bases separated the two germline ends. CDR3 length equals 12 residues. Germline loops: CDR1 MNHEY, CDR2 SVGAGI. CDR3 residues: CASSEQNSPLHF. CDR3 bases: TGTGCCAGCAGTGAACAAAATTCACCCCTCCACTTT.

CDR3 bases: TGTGCCAGCAGCTTGAACAGGAACTATGGCTACACCTTC. Its protein product is CASSLNRNYGYTF. This rearrangement joins TRBV5-6 to TRBJ1-2, with a possible D match to TRBD1 (5 bases). Trimming pared 1 base from V and 2 bases from J, leaving 6 bases between. CDR3 length equals 13 residues. The germline CDR1 and CDR2 sequences are SGHDT and YYEEEE.

CDR3 amino acids: CASSLGPLTGDTQYF. DNA for the CDR3: TGTGCCAGCTCCCTGGGGCCCCTCACGGGAGATACGCAGTATTTT. This chain joins TRBV7-8 and TRBJ2-3; D is possibly TRBD1 (5 bases). The V and J ends lost 8 bases and 5 bases respectively, with 20 bases between them. In germline, CDR1 is SGHVS, CDR2 FQNEAQ. The CDR3 sequence is 15 residues long.

This rearrangement joins TRBV28 to TRBJ1-5, with D maybe TRBD1 (5 bases). This CDR3 is built from 14 residues. V was trimmed by 7 bases and J by 3 bases, leaving 13 bases between them. CDR1 is MDHEN and CDR2 is SYDVKM in the germline V gene. The CDR3 region is CASTWGVTNQPQHF. The CDR3, as DNA: TGTGCCAGCACCTGGGGGGTGACCAATCAGCCCCAGCATTTT.

V gene TRBV9 combines with J gene TRBJ2-3; 7 bases match TRBD2. This CDR3 comprises 15 residues. Germline V gene data show CDR1 as SGDLS and CDR2 as YYNGEE. V lost 0 bases to trimming and J lost 3 bases; unmatched junction nucleotides: 4. CDR3 sequence (DNA): TGTGCCAGCAGCGTAGGGGGCGGGGGTACAGATACGCAGTATTTT. It codes for CASSVGGGGTDTQYF.

The V gene is TRBV19, the J gene TRBJ2-2, with 7 positions matching TRBD1. The trim removed 4 bases at V and 4 bases at J, leaving 9 bases unmatched. The germline CDR1 and CDR2 sequences are LNHDA and SQIVND (reference sequence). This CDR3 has 16 amino acids. CDR3 sequence: CASSTPTGSVTGELFF. CDR3 in DNA: TGTGCCAGTAGTACGCCGACAGGGTCGGTCACCGGGGAGCTGTTTTTT.

The J gene is TRBJ2-7, the V gene TRBV11-3; 12 bases line up with TRBD1. The CDR3 totals 15 residues. Germline CDR1 SGHNT, CDR2 YENEEA. Trimming cost V 5 bases and J 3 bases; bases outside gene matches: 5. The CDR3 DNA reads as TGTGCCAGCAGCGGTGGGACAGGGGGCCTCTACGAGCAGTACTTC. It codes for CASSGGTGGLYEQYF.

The V and J genes are TRBV5-1 and TRBJ1-1; 9 bases agree with TRBD1. The germline CDR1 and CDR2 sequences are SGHRS and YFSETQ. V lost 0 bases to trimming and J lost 8 bases; unmatched junction nucleotides: 2. This CDR3 comprises 13 residues. CDR3 in amino acids: CASSLVGQGEAFF. The CDR3 DNA follows: TGCGCCAGCAGCTTGGTGGGACAGGGCGAAGCTTTCTTT.

This sequence joins TRBV11-2 and TRBJ2-7; D is possibly TRBD1 (5 bases). CDR3 length equals 12 residues. Germline-derived CDR1 and CDR2 are SGHAT and FQNNGV. The ends were cut back, 6 bases at V and 5 bases at J, with 11 bases in the middle. The CDR3 DNA reads TGTGCCAGCAGTAGGGGATCCCACGAGCAGTACTTC. Encoded protein: CASSRGSHEQYF.

The genes are TRBV7-9 and TRBJ2-1, with 10 bases that match TRBD1. This CDR3 is built from 14 residues. CDR1 SEHNR and CDR2 FQNEAQ come from the germline V gene (reference sequence). For the CDR3, the DNA is TGTGCAGCGGCGGGGGACAGGGGATACAATGAGCAGTTCTTC. Protein sequence: CAAAGDRGYNEQFF. Full variable domain (outside the CDR3, taken from reference TRBV7-9 and TRBJ2-1): DTGVSQNPRHKITKRGQNVTFRCDPISEHNRLYWYRQTLGQGPEFLTYFQNEAQLEKSRLLSDRFSAERPKGSFSTLEIQRTEQGDSAMYLCAAAGDRGYNEQFFGPGTRLTVL.

The V call is TRBV7-6, the J call TRBJ2-7; 7 bases are shared with TRBD1. Germline lookup yields CDR1 SGHVS and CDR2 FNYEAQ. This CDR3 is 12 amino acids long. Losses at the gene ends were 5 bases for V and 5 bases for J; bases not matched to a gene: 3. The CDR3 region is CASSATGNEQYF. The CDR3 nucleotides are TGTGCCAGCAGCGCGACAGGGAACGAGCAGTACTTC.

This chain connects TRBV5-1 to TRBJ2-5; 9 bases are shared with TRBD1. TRBJ2-7 matches the DNA end more closely, so the J call is doubtful. CDR3 length equals 16 residues. Germline V CDR1 and CDR2: SGHRS, YFSETQ. The CDR3 sequence: CASSLYRGQGVDEQYF. The CDR3 DNA reads TGCGCCAGCAGCTTATACCGGGGACAGGGAGTAGACGAGCAGTACTTC.

Only a few counts were recorded for this clone. This chain uses TRBV6-5 with TRBJ1-4, with a possible D match to TRBD1 (5 bases). Per germline, CDR1 MNHEY and CDR2 SVGAGI. The CDR3 is made up of 13 amino acids. The V end lost 7 bases, the J end lost 8 bases, and 14 bases lay between the germline ends. The CDR3 protein is CASTARAREKLFF. For the CDR3, the DNA is TGTGCCAGCACCGCCAGGGCGCGGGAAAAACTGTTTTTT.

The rearrangement links TRBV7-2 to TRBJ2-3; TRBD2 matches at 11 bases. Germline V gene lookup returns CDR1 SGHTA and CDR2 FQGNSA. The CDR3 length is 14 residues. Trimming took 5 bases from V and 15 from J; bases not matched to a gene: 13. The CDR3 loop is CASSPISTSGGRYF. The DNA for the CDR3 is TGTGCCAGCAGCCCTATCTCTACTAGCGGGGGCCGTTATTTT.

This chain joins TRBV6-1 and TRBJ1-5; possible D gene TRBD1, 6 bases. The V and J ends lost 6 bases and 6 bases respectively, with 15 bases between them. Germline V lookup: CDR1 MNHNS, CDR2 SASEGT. This CDR3 spans 14 amino acids. The CDR3, as DNA: TGTGCCAGCAGCCCTACAGGGTCCCTTCAGCCCCAGCATTTT. It yields the protein CASSPTGSLQPQHF.

The J gene is TRBJ2-1, the V gene TRBV27; 8 nucleotides agree with TRBD1. The ends lost 7 bases at V and 8 bases at J; junction bases unmatched: 10. The CDR3 totals 14 residues. CDR1 and CDR2 from the germline V gene are MNHEY and SMNVEV (reference sequence). CDR3 DNA: TGTGCCAGCAAAAACGGACAGGGTGGTCATGAGCAGTTCTTC. It specifies CASKNGQGGHEQFF.

The sample holds one count of this clone. The J gene is TRBJ2-5, the V gene TRBV6-1, with unresolved D. Trimming cost V 6 bases and J 0 bases, with 8 bases left between them. Germline V gene sequence: CDR1 MNHNS, CDR2 SASEGT. This CDR3 contains 13 residues. CDR3 sequence: CASSKEYQETQYF. The CDR3 region has the DNA TGTGCCAGCAGCAAAGAGTACCAAGAGACCCAGTACTTC.

With regard to this clone: A read error may account for a junction end that differs from germline. Other nucleotide sequences in the sample specify the same CDR3. The rearrangement joins TRBV2 to TRBJ1-5; D gene ambiguous. The CDR3 loop spans 16 amino acids. Per germline, CDR1 SNHLY and CDR2 FYNNEI. The CDR3 nucleotides read TGTGCCAGCAGGTACGGCGGCTCCAATCCTAATCAGCCCCAGCATTTC. This encodes CASRYGGSNPNQPQHF.

This clone appeared a single time. J is TRBJ1-4 and V is TRBV6-5; 7 bases line up with TRBD1. This CDR3 is 14 amino acids long. Germline CDR1 MNHEY, CDR2 SVGAGI. The J segment lost 7 bases and the V segment lost 7 bases, leaving 9 bases of the junction unmatched. This CDR3 is CASTQGGTSEKLFF. The CDR3, as DNA: TGTGCCAGCACCCAAGGGGGCACGTCTGAAAAACTGTTTTTT.